These T cell receptor beta chains were read from a single sample in a study of blood T cells in healthy people across ages. TCRdb recomputed calls from the 5' RACE reads with MiXCR, one row per CDR3 protein. The sample lists roughly 1,700,000 distinct CDR3 sequences, 28% occurring once. The sequencing sample was made of blood. These receptors came from a woman in her 30s in good health. The CDR3 runs from the conserved cysteine through the conserved F or W. A D gene is named only where the DNA matches it firmly. For some rows the clone size is stated as once, few or many, or as a class when expanded; others skip it.

J gene: TRBJ2-7
D gene: .
V gene: TRBV24-1
clone size: .
CDR3 protein: CATSDFNEQYF
CDR3 DNA: TGTGCCACCAGTGACTTTAACGAGCAGTACTTC

J gene: TRBJ2-7
D gene: .
V gene: TRBV7-2
clone size: .
CDR3 protein: CASSSRALARDYEQYF
CDR3 DNA: TGTGCCAGCAGCTCCCGAGCTCTAGCACGGGACTACGAGCAGTACTTC

J gene: TRBJ2-2
D gene: TRBD1
V gene: TRBV6-5
clone size: .
CDR3 protein: CASSFGQAPNTGELFF
CDR3 DNA: TGTGCCAGCAGTTTCGGACAGGCCCCGAACACCGGGGAGCTGTTTTTT

J gene: TRBJ2-1
D gene: TRBD1
V gene: TRBV10-3
clone size: many
CDR3 protein: CAIQQGELNEQFF
CDR3 DNA: TGTGCCATTCAGCAGGGGGAATTAAATGAGCAGTTCTTC

J gene: TRBJ1-5
D gene: .
V gene: TRBV29-1
clone size: many
CDR3 protein: CSVDYGSNQPQHF
CDR3 DNA: TGCAGCGTTGATTACGGGAGCAATCAGCCCCAGCATTTT

J gene: TRBJ2-1
D gene: TRBD2
V gene: TRBV30
clone size: few
CDR3 protein: CAWNGGGGRNNEQFF
CDR3 DNA: TGTGCCTGGAACGGTGGCGGGGGGAGGAACAATGAGCAGTTCTTC

J gene: TRBJ2-6
D gene: .
V gene: TRBV4-2
clone size: .
CDR3 protein: CASSQDLAITNSGANVLTF
CDR3 DNA: TGTGCCAGCAGCCAAGATCTGGCTATCACCAACTCTGGGGCCAACGTCCTGACTTTC

J gene: TRBJ2-7
D gene: TRBD2
V gene: TRBV4-1
clone size: few
CDR3 protein: CASSQAPGGPYEQYF
CDR3 DNA: TGCGCCAGCAGCCAAGCTCCGGGGGGGCCATACGAGCAGTACTTC

J gene: TRBJ2-1
D gene: .
V gene: TRBV7-2
clone size: .
CDR3 protein: CASSREGAKGLAPYNEQFF
CDR3 DNA: TGTGCCAGCAGCCGGGAGGGGGCGAAAGGACTTGCCCCCTACAATGAGCAGTTCTTC

J gene: TRBJ1-2
D gene: .
V gene: TRBV4-1
clone size: few
CDR3 protein: CASSQEVRGRGYGYTF
CDR3 DNA: TGCGCCAGCAGCCAAGAAGTACGAGGGAGGGGATATGGCTACACCTTC

J gene: TRBJ1-5
D gene: TRBD1
V gene: TRBV2
clone size: few
CDR3 protein: CASTPGQGRFNQPQHF
CDR3 DNA: TGTGCCAGTACTCCGGGACAGGGAAGGTTCAATCAGCCCCAGCATTTT

J gene: TRBJ2-7
D gene: TRBD2
V gene: TRBV10-3
clone size: .
CDR3 protein: CAISESGGGQYEQYF
CDR3 DNA: TGTGCCATCAGTGAGTCCGGCGGGGGGCAGTACGAGCAGTACTTC

J gene: TRBJ2-1
D gene: .
V gene: TRBV4-1
clone size: .
CDR3 protein: CASSDVGKSPYNEQFF
CDR3 DNA: TGCGCCAGCAGCGACGTGGGGAAGAGCCCTTACAATGAGCAGTTCTTC

J gene: TRBJ1-2
D gene: .
V gene: TRBV11-2
clone size: few
CDR3 protein: CASSPLTGRRGYTF
CDR3 DNA: TGTGCCAGCAGCCCCCTGACGGGGCGAAGGGGCTACACCTTC

J gene: TRBJ1-6
D gene: TRBD1
V gene: TRBV2
clone size: .
CDR3 protein: CASSRQGPNSPLHF
CDR3 DNA: TGTGCCAGCAGTCGACAGGGGCCGAATTCACCCCTCCACTTT

J gene: TRBJ2-4
D gene: .
V gene: TRBV28
clone size: .
CDR3 protein: CASSTPWGAKNIRYF
CDR3 DNA: TGTGCCAGCAGTACCCCATGGGGGGCCAAAAACATTCGGTACTTC

J gene: TRBJ1-4
D gene: TRBD1
V gene: TRBV20-1
clone size: .
CDR3 protein: CSARGTGQGGEKLFF
CDR3 DNA: TGCAGTGCTAGGGGGACGGGACAGGGGGGTGAAAAACTGTTTTTT

J gene: TRBJ1-2
D gene: .
V gene: TRBV29-1
clone size: many
CDR3 protein: CSAEGEDGYTF
CDR3 DNA: TGCAGCGCTGAAGGGGAGGATGGCTACACCTTC

J gene: TRBJ1-2
D gene: .
V gene: TRBV6-6
clone size: .
CDR3 protein: CASGRDRILEGYTF
CDR3 DNA: TGTGCCAGCGGCAGGGACCGGATCCTAGAGGGCTACACCTTC

J gene: TRBJ1-5
D gene: .
V gene: TRBV7-2
clone size: .
CDR3 protein: CASSLSGPDNQPQHF
CDR3 DNA: TGTGCCAGCAGCTTATCAGGGCCCGACAATCAGCCCCAGCATTTT

J gene: TRBJ2-7
D gene: TRBD1
V gene: TRBV3-1
clone size: .
CDR3 protein: CASSNRDRDEQYF
CDR3 DNA: TGTGCCAGCAGCAACCGGGACAGGGACGAGCAGTACTTC

J gene: TRBJ1-5
D gene: .
V gene: TRBV20-1
clone size: few
CDR3 protein: CSARGGGALNQPQHF
CDR3 DNA: TGCAGTGCTAGAGGAGGGGGGGCGTTAAATCAGCCCCAGCATTTT

J gene: TRBJ2-4
D gene: .
V gene: TRBV20-1
clone size: .
CDR3 protein: CSASQPAEGINIQYF
CDR3 DNA: TGCAGTGCTAGCCAACCAGCGGAGGGAATAAACATTCAGTACTTC

J gene: TRBJ2-5
D gene: .
V gene: TRBV5-1
clone size: .
CDR3 protein: CASSAGAGQGVETQYF
CDR3 DNA: TGCGCCAGCAGCGCCGGTGCTGGACAAGGCGTAGAGACCCAGTACTTC

J gene: TRBJ2-4
D gene: TRBD1
V gene: TRBV27
clone size: many
CDR3 protein: CASSQDRVAKNIQYF
CDR3 DNA: TGTGCCAGCAGTCAGGACAGGGTAGCCAAAAACATTCAGTACTTC

J gene: TRBJ2-3
D gene: .
V gene: TRBV20-1
clone size: .
CDR3 protein: CSAPPIGVPQPDTQYF
CDR3 DNA: TGCAGTGCTCCCCCCATTGGTGTTCCACAACCAGATACGCAGTATTTT

J gene: TRBJ2-3
D gene: TRBD2
V gene: TRBV15
clone size: few
CDR3 protein: CATSIVGGFTDTQYF
CDR3 DNA: TGTGCCACCAGCATAGTGGGAGGGTTCACAGATACGCAGTATTTT

J gene: TRBJ2-1
D gene: TRBD2
V gene: TRBV20-1
clone size: few
CDR3 protein: CSATGTSGDEQFF
CDR3 DNA: TGCAGTGCAACCGGGACTAGCGGGGATGAGCAGTTCTTC

J gene: TRBJ2-7
D gene: .
V gene: TRBV5-1
clone size: .
CDR3 protein: CTSSAGTDPSSEQYF
CDR3 DNA: TGCACCAGCAGCGCCGGGACGGACCCCTCCTCCGAGCAGTACTTC

J gene: TRBJ1-1
D gene: .
V gene: TRBV28
clone size: few
CDR3 protein: CASSLVGLEAFF
CDR3 DNA: TGTGCCAGCAGTTTAGTAGGGCTTGAAGCTTTCTTT

J gene: TRBJ2-1
D gene: .
V gene: TRBV15
clone size: .
CDR3 protein: CAASRVSQQTQFF
CDR3 DNA: TGTGCCGCCAGCAGAGTCTCTCAGCAGACCCAGTTCTTC

J gene: TRBJ2-5
D gene: .
V gene: TRBV5-1
clone size: many
CDR3 protein: CASSIAGTEKETQYF
CDR3 DNA: TGCGCCAGCAGCATCGCCGGGACCGAGAAAGAGACCCAGTACTTC

J gene: TRBJ2-2
D gene: TRBD1
V gene: TRBV6-4
clone size: once
CDR3 protein: CASSLQGGSGELFF
CDR3 DNA: TGTGCCAGCAGTCTACAGGGGGGCTCCGGGGAGCTGTTTTTT

J gene: TRBJ2-4
D gene: .
V gene: TRBV12-3/TRBV12-4
clone size: few
CDR3 protein: CASSLGSGTENIQYF
CDR3 DNA: TGTGCCAGCAGTTTAGGCTCCGGGACGGAAAACATTCAGTACTTC

J gene: TRBJ2-4
D gene: .
V gene: TRBV28
clone size: once
CDR3 protein: CASSLHRGGNIQYF
CDR3 DNA: TGTGCCAGCAGCTTGCACAGGGGGGGCAACATTCAGTACTTC

J gene: TRBJ1-1
D gene: TRBD1
V gene: TRBV29-1
clone size: .
CDR3 protein: CSVAGQGATEAFF
CDR3 DNA: TGCAGCGTCGCGGGACAGGGGGCGACTGAAGCTTTCTTT

J gene: TRBJ2-5
D gene: .
V gene: TRBV5-1
clone size: few
CDR3 protein: CASSLGGPPETQYF
CDR3 DNA: TGCGCCAGCAGCTTGGGAGGGCCCCCAGAGACCCAGTACTTC

J gene: TRBJ2-7
D gene: .
V gene: TRBV10-3
clone size: .
CDR3 protein: CAINQGLNSYEQYF
CDR3 DNA: TGTGCCATCAACCAGGGGCTTAACTCCTACGAGCAGTACTTC

J gene: TRBJ2-7
D gene: TRBD1
V gene: TRBV28
clone size: .
CDR3 protein: CASSFTDRVDYEQYF
CDR3 DNA: TGTGCCAGCAGCTTCACGGACAGGGTTGACTACGAGCAGTACTTC

J gene: TRBJ2-3
D gene: TRBD1
V gene: TRBV5-1
clone size: few
CDR3 protein: CASSSSGTGVGSNGGTDTQYF
CDR3 DNA: TGCGCCAGCAGCTCCTCCGGGACAGGGGTAGGTTCGAATGGCGGCACAGATACGCAGTATTTT

J gene: TRBJ2-7
D gene: TRBD2
V gene: TRBV11-2
clone size: .
CDR3 protein: CASTPSGHTYEQYF
CDR3 DNA: TGTGCCAGCACCCCTAGCGGCCATACCTACGAGCAGTACTTC

J gene: TRBJ2-3
D gene: .
V gene: TRBV12-3/TRBV12-4
clone size: .
CDR3 protein: CASINDWGDTQYF
CDR3 DNA: TGTGCCAGCATTAACGACTGGGGAGATACGCAGTATTTT

J gene: TRBJ1-2
D gene: .
V gene: TRBV9
clone size: few
CDR3 protein: CASSVAALGGYTF
CDR3 DNA: TGTGCCAGCAGCGTGGCTGCGCTGGGAGGCTACACCTTC

J gene: TRBJ1-5
D gene: TRBD1
V gene: TRBV12-3/TRBV12-4
clone size: .
CDR3 protein: CASSRQGNPNQPQHF
CDR3 DNA: TGTGCCAGCAGTCGACAGGGGAACCCCAATCAGCCCCAGCATTTT

J gene: TRBJ1-5
D gene: .
V gene: TRBV20-1
clone size: .
CDR3 protein: CSSKGEGEQPQHF
CDR3 DNA: TGCAGTTCTAAGGGGGAGGGTGAACAGCCCCAGCATTTT

J gene: TRBJ2-5
D gene: TRBD1
V gene: TRBV12-3/TRBV12-4
clone size: many
CDR3 protein: CASSSRAGGETQYF
CDR3 DNA: TGTGCCAGCAGTTCCCGGGCAGGGGGAGAGACCCAGTACTTC

J gene: TRBJ2-5
D gene: TRBD2
V gene: TRBV20-1
clone size: .
CDR3 protein: CSTKTSGGLETQYF
CDR3 DNA: TGCAGCACCAAGACTAGCGGGGGGCTGGAGACCCAGTACTTC

J gene: TRBJ2-7
D gene: .
V gene: TRBV7-6
clone size: .
CDR3 protein: CASSLAVQGYEQYF
CDR3 DNA: TGTGCCAGCAGCTTAGCGGTACAGGGCTACGAGCAGTACTTC

J gene: TRBJ2-5
D gene: TRBD1
V gene: TRBV6-6
clone size: many
CDR3 protein: CASSRQGSQTQYF
CDR3 DNA: TGTGCCAGCAGTCGACAGGGGAGCCAGACCCAGTACTTC

J gene: TRBJ2-7
D gene: .
V gene: TRBV29-1
clone size: .
CDR3 protein: CSVGTRQSYEQYF
CDR3 DNA: TGCAGCGTTGGAACGAGGCAGAGTTACGAGCAGTACTTC

J gene: TRBJ2-7
D gene: TRBD2
V gene: TRBV10-3
clone size: few
CDR3 protein: CTIRGASGAQGEQYF
CDR3 DNA: TGTACCATCAGAGGGGCTAGCGGGGCCCAAGGCGAGCAGTACTTC

J gene: TRBJ2-1
D gene: TRBD1
V gene: TRBV20-1
clone size: .
CDR3 protein: CSASKPGQGDNEQFF
CDR3 DNA: TGCAGTGCTAGTAAACCGGGACAGGGAGACAATGAGCAGTTCTTC

J gene: TRBJ2-1
D gene: TRBD2
V gene: TRBV11-2
clone size: few
CDR3 protein: CASSLPMGGGPGNEQFF
CDR3 DNA: TGTGCCAGCAGCTTACCGATGGGGGGAGGGCCGGGAAATGAGCAGTTCTTC

J gene: TRBJ2-5
D gene: TRBD2
V gene: TRBV11-2
clone size: few
CDR3 protein: CASSLDIAGYQETQYF
CDR3 DNA: TGTGCCAGCAGCTTAGACATAGCGGGGTACCAAGAGACCCAGTACTTC

J gene: TRBJ1-6
D gene: .
V gene: TRBV6-6
clone size: .
CDR3 protein: CASSSGAGNSPRHF
CDR3 DNA: TGTGCCAGCAGCAGCGGCGCGGGGAATTCACCCCGCCACTTT